This T cell receptor beta chain was documented in a study of T cell responses to AZD1222 COVID-19 vaccine. Second-dose schedules of about 4 or about 12 weeks were combined. General observations from the study: Donors, mostly white British, included more females; clonal diversity was possibly underestimated. Following two doses of AZD1222, Spike-specific TCR breadth and depth rose. Baseline serology detected seropositivity in only 5 to 7 AZD1222 recipients.

Turning to this clone: What it binds is unknown.

The ends were cut back, 5 bases at V and 7 bases at J, with 11 bases in the middle. The CDR3 has 12 residues. CDR1 is SGHAT, CDR2 FQNNGV, per germline. Profiling relied on immunoSEQ multiplex PCR, and the TCRdb table lists in-frame clones only, not all of them. The sample has about 120,000 clones; 85% to 95% are singletons. This specimen was peripheral blood, taken 28 days after the second AZD1222 dose. The receptor was derived from an adult who received the AZD1222 COVID-19 vaccine. V and J are TRBV11-2 and TRBJ1-1; D ambiguous. In DNA, the CDR3 is TGTGCCAGCAGCCCGGACCGACATGAAGCTTTCTTT. This sequence encodes CASSPDRHEAFF.